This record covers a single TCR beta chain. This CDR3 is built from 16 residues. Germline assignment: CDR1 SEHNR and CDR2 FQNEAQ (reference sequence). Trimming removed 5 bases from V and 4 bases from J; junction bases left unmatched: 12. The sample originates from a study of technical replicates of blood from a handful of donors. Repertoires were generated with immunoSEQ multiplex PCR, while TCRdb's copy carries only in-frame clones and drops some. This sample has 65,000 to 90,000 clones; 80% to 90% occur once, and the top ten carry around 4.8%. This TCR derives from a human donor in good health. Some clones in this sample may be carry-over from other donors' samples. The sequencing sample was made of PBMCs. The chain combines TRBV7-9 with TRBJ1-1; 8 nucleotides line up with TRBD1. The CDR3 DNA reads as TGTGCCAGCAGCCAAGATGCCGGGACAGGCTCCACTGAAGCTTTCTTT. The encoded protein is CASSQDAGTGSTEAFF.